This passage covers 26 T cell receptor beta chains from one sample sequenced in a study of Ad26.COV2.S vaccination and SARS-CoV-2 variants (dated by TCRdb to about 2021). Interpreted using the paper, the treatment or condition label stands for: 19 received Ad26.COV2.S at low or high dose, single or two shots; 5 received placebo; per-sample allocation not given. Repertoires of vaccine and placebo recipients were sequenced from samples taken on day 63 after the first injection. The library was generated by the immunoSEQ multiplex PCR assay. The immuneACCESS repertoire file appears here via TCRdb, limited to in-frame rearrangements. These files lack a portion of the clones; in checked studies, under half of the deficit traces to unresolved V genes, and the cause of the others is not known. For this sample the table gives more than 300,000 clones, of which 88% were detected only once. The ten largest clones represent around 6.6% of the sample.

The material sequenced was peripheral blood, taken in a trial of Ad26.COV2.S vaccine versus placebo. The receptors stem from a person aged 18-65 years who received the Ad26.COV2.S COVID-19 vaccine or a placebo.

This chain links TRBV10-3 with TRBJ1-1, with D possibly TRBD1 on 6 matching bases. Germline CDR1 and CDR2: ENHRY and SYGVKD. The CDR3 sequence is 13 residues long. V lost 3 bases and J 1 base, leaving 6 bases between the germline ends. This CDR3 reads CAISEGGNTEAFF. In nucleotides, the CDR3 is TGTGCCATCAGTGAAGGGGGGAACACTGAAGCTTTCTTT.

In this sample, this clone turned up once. CDR3 nucleotide sequence: TGTGCCAGCAGCCCAAAGGGGCACGTAGACAATGAGCAGTTCTTC. This codes for CASSPKGHVDNEQFF. The chain employs TRBV6-4 and TRBJ2-1; perhaps TRBD1 as D (5 bases). V lost 6 bases and J 5 bases, leaving 17 bases between the germline ends. Germline V gene sequence: CDR1 MRHNA, CDR2 SNTAGT. This CDR3 has 15 residues.

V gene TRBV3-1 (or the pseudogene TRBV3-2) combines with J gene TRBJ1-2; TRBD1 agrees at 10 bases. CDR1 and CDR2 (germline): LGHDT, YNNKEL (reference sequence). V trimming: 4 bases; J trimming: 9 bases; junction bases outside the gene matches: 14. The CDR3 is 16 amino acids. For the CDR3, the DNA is TGTGCCAGCAGCCCAGGGAAGGACAGGGGGTCTCGTCGCTACACCTTC. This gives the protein CASSPGKDRGSRRYTF.

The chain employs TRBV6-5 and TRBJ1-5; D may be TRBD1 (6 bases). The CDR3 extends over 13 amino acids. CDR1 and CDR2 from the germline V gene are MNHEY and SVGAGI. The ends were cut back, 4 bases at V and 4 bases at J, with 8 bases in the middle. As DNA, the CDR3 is TGTGCCAGCAGTTTCGGGACAAATCAGCCCCAGCATTTT. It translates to CASSFGTNQPQHF.

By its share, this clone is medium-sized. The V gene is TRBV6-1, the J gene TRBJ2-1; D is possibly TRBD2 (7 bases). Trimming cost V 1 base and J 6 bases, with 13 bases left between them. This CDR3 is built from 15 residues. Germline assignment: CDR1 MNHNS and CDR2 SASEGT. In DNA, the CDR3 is TGTGCCAGCAGTGAAGAGGGGGAGGGCGGCAATGAGCAGTTCTTC. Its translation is CASSEEGEGGNEQFF.

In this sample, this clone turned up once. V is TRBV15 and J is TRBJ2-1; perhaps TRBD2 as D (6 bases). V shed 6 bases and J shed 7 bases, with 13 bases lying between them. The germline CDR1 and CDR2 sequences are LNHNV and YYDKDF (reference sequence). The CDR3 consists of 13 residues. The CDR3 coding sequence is TGTGCCACCAGAGGGAGGAGGAATAATGAGCAGTTCTTC. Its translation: CATRGRRNNEQFF.

CDR3 nucleotide sequence: TGCACCAGCAGCCAGAGGCGGGGGGGCGGGACCCAGTACTTC. It specifies CTSSQRRGGGTQYF. This rearrangement joins TRBV1 to TRBJ2-5; TRBD2 was called by the table and not checked on the DNA. TRBV1 is a listed pseudogene. The CDR3 totals 14 residues.

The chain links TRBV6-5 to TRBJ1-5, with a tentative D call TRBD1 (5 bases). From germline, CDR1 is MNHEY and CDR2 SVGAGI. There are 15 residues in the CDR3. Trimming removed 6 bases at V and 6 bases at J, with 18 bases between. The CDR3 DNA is TGTGCCAGCAGACCTGGGACGGATGGAGGTCAGCCCCAGCATTTT. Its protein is CASRPGTDGGQPQHF.

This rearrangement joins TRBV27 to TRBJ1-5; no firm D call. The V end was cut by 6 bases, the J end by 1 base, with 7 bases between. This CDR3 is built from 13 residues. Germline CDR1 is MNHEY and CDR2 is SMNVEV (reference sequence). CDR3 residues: CASRDGSNQPQHF. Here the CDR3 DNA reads TGTGCCAGCAGGGACGGGAGCAATCAGCCCCAGCATTTT.

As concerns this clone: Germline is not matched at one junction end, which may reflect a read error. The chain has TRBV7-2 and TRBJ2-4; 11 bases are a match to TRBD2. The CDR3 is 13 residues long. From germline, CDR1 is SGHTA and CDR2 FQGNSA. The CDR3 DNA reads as TGTGCCAGCAGCTTAGATAGCGGGAGGGCCGCGGACTTC. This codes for CASSLDSGRAADF.

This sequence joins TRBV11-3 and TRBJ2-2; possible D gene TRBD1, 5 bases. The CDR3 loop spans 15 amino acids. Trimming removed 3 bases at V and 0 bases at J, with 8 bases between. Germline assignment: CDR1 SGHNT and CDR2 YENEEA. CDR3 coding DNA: TGTGCCAGCAGCTTTAGCAGGGCGAACACCGGGGAGCTGTTTTTT. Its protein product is CASSFSRANTGELFF.

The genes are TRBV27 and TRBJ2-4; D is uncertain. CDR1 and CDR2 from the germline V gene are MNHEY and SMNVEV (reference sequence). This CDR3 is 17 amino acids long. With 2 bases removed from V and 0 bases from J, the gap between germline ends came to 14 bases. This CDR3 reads CASSLRSWGLAKNIQYF. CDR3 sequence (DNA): TGTGCCAGCAGTTTAAGGTCCTGGGGTTTAGCCAAAAACATTCAGTACTTC.

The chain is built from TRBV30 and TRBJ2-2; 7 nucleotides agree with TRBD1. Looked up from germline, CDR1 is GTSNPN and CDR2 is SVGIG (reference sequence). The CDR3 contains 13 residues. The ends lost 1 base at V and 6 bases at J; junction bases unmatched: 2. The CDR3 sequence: CAWSATGSGELFF. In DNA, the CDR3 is TGTGCCTGGAGTGCGACAGGGTCCGGGGAGCTGTTTTTT.

The CDR3 coding sequence is TGTGCCAGCAGCCAAGAATACGGGAACTACAATGAGCAGTTCTTC. Translated: CASSQEYGNYNEQFF. The chain couples TRBV4-2 to TRBJ2-1, with D possibly TRBD2 on 5 matching bases. This CDR3 has 15 residues. V lost 0 bases, J lost 3 bases, and 9 bases lay in between. Germline CDR1 reads LGHNA; CDR2 reads YNFKEQ.

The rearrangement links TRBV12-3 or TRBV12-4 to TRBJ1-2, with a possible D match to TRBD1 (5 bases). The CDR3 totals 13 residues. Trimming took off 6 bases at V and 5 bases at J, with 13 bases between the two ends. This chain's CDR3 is CASSSKGNYGYTF. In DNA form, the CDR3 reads TGTGCCAGCAGCTCAAAGGGGAATTATGGCTACACCTTC.

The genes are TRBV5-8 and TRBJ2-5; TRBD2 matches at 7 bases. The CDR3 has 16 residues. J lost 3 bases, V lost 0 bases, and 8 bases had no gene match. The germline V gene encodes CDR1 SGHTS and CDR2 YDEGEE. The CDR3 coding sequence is TGTGCCAGCAGCTTGGGTGCGGGAGCGGGGAAAGAGACCCAGTACTTC. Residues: CASSLGAGAGKETQYF.

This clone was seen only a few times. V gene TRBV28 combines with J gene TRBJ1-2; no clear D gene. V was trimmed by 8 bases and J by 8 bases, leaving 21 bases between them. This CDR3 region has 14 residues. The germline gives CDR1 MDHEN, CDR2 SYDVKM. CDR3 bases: TGTGCCAGCTTACGACTGAGAACTATGGAGGGCTACACCTTC. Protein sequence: CASLRLRTMEGYTF.

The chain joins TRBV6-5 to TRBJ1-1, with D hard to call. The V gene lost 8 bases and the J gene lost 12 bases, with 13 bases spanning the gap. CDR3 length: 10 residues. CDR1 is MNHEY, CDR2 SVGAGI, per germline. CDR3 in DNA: TGTGCCAGCCAGAGCAGGAGGTCTTTCTTT. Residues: CASQSRRSFF.

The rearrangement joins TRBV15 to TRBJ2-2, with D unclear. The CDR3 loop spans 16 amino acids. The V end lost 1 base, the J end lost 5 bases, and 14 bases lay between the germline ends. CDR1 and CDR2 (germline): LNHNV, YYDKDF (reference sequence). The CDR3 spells CATSRVTIVKTGELFF. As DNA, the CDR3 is TGTGCCACCAGCAGAGTTACGATTGTGAAGACCGGGGAGCTGTTTTTT.

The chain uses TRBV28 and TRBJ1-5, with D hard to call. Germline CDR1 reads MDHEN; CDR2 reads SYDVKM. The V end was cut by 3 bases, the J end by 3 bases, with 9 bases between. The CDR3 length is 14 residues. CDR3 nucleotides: TGTGCCAGCAGTTTGGTACAGTTCAATCAGCCCCAGCATTTT. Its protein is CASSLVQFNQPQHF.

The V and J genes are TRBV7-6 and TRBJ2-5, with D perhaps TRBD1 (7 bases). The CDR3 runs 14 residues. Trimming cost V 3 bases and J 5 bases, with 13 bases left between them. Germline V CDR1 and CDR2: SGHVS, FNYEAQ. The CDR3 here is CASSFPGGYETQYF. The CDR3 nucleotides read TGTGCCAGCAGCTTTCCAGGGGGGTACGAGACCCAGTACTTC.

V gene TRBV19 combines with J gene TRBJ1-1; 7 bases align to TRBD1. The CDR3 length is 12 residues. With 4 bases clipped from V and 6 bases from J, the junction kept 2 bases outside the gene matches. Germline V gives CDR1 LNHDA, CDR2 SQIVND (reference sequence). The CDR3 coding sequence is TGTGCCAGTAGTAAAGACAGGGCTGAAGCTTTCTTT. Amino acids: CASSKDRAEAFF.

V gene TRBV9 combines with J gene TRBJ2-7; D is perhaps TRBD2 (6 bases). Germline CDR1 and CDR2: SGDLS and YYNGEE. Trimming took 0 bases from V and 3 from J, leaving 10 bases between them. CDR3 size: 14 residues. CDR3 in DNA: TGTGCCAGCAGCGTAGGCGGGACTCACTACGAGCAGTACTTC. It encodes CASSVGGTHYEQYF.

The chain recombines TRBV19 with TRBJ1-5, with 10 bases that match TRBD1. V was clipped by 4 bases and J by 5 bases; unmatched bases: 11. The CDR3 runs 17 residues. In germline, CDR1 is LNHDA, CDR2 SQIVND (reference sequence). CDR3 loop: CASSTSTGGAFYQPQHF. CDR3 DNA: TGTGCCAGTAGTACCTCGACAGGGGGCGCCTTCTATCAGCCCCAGCATTTT. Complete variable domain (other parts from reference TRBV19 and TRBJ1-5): DGGITQSPKYLFRKEGQNVTLSCEQNLNHDAMYWYRQDPGQGLRLIYYSQIVNDFQKGDIAEGYSVSREKKESFPLTVTSAQKNPTAFYLCASSTSTGGAFYQPQHFGDGTRLSIL.

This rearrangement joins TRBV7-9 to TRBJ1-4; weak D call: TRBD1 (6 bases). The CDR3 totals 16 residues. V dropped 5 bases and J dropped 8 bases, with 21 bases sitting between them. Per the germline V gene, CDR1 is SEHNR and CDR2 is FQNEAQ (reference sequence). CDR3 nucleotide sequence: TGTGCCAGCAGCCCCCGCTCACAGGGTTTGTGGGAAAAACTGTTTTTT. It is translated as CASSPRSQGLWEKLFF.

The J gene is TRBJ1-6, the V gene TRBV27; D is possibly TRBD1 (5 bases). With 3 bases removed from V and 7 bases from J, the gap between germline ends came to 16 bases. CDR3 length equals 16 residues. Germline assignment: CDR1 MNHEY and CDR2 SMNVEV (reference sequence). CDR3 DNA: TGTGCCAGCAGTTTGTCTTTTGGGACCGCGAATTCACCCCTCCACTTT. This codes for CASSLSFGTANSPLHF.